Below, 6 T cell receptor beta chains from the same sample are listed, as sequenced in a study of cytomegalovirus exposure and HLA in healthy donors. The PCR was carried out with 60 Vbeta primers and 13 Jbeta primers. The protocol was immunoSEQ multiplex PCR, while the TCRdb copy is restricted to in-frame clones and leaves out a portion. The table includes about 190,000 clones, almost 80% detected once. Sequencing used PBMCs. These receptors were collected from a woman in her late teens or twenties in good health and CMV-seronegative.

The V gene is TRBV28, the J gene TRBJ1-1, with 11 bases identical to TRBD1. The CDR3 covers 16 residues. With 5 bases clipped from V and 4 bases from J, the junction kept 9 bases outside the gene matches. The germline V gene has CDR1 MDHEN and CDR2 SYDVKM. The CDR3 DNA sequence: TGTGCCAGCAGTGACGGGACAGGGGGGTTGAGCACTGAAGCTTTCTTT. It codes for CASSDGTGGLSTEAFF.

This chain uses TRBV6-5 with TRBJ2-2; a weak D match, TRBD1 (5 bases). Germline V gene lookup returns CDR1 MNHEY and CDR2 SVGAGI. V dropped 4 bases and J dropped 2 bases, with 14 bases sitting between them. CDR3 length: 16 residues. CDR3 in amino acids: CASSSDFRVNTGELFF. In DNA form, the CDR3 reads TGTGCCAGCAGTTCCGACTTCAGGGTAAACACCGGGGAGCTGTTTTTT.

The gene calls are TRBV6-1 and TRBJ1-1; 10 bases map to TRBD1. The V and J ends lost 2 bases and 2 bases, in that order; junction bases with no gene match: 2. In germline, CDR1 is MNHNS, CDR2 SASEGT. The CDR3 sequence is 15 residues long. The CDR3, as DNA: TGTGCCAGCAGTGAATGGGACAGGGGAAACACTGAAGCTTTCTTT. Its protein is CASSEWDRGNTEAFF.

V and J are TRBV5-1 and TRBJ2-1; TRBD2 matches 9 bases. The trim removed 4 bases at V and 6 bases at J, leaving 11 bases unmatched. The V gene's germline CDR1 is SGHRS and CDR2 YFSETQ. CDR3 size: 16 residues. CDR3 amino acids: CASSPPRGGAGNEQFF. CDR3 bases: TGCGCCAGCAGCCCACCGCGCGGGGGGGCAGGCAATGAGCAGTTCTTC.

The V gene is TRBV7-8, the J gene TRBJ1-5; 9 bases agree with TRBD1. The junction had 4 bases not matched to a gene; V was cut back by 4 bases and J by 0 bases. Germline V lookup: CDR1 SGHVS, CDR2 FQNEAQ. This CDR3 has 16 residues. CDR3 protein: CASSSDRGYSNQPQHF. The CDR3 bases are TGTGCCAGCAGCTCGGACAGGGGATATAGCAATCAGCCCCAGCATTTT.

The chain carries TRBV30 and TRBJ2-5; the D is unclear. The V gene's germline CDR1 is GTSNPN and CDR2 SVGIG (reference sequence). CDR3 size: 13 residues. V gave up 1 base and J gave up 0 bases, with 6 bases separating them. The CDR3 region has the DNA TGTGCCTGGAGTGCACTCCACCAAGAGACCCAGTACTTC. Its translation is CAWSALHQETQYF.